The 22 T cell receptor beta chains given below trace back to one sample, sequenced in a study of T cell responses to AZD1222 COVID-19 vaccine. Libraries were prepared by immunoSEQ multiplex PCR; TCRdb keeps only in-frame clonotypes and omits some of them. This table holds under 170,000 clones, more than 85% found once. The sample here was peripheral blood, taken 28 days after the second AZD1222 dose. The receptors were sampled from an adult who received the AZD1222 COVID-19 vaccine.

The CDR3 DNA sequence: TGTGCCAGCAGCCAAGTGGGACCGGGATATGGCTACACCTTC. Translating it yields CASSQVGPGYGYTF. V gene TRBV3-1 (or the pseudogene TRBV3-2) combines with J gene TRBJ1-2; D perhaps matches TRBD1 (5 bases). The V end was cut by 1 base, the J end by 5 bases, with 11 bases between. The CDR3 totals 14 residues. The germline CDR1 and CDR2 sequences are LGHDT and YNNKEL (reference sequence).

The chain couples TRBV10-2 to TRBJ1-5, with 10 bases lining up with TRBD1. Germline CDR1 reads WSHSY; CDR2 reads SAAADI. Unmatched junction bases numbered 9, after V lost 6 bases and J lost 7 bases. This CDR3 is 15 amino acids long. The CDR3 reads CASRQTGGALQPQHF. CDR3 in DNA: TGCGCCAGCAGACAGACAGGGGGCGCCTTACAGCCCCAGCATTTT.

This clone was seen a single time. The chain has TRBV5-1 and TRBJ2-1; 11 bases are a match to TRBD2. The CDR3 extends over 21 amino acids. J was trimmed by 0 bases and V by 4 bases; bases with no gene match: 18. Germline CDR1 is SGHRS and CDR2 is YFSETQ. CDR3 amino acids: CASSKGTSGEYAPNSYNEQFF. In DNA, the CDR3 is TGCGCCAGCAGCAAGGGGACTAGCGGAGAGTATGCCCCTAACTCCTACAATGAGCAGTTCTTC.

This clone was seen just once. The J gene is TRBJ2-7, the V gene TRBV27; no reliable D call. The CDR3 is 13 residues long. V was cut by 7 bases and J by 6 bases, with 16 bases left in between. Germline V gene data show CDR1 as MNHEY and CDR2 as SMNVEV (reference sequence). CDR3 amino acids: CASTSIWNAEQYF. The CDR3 nucleotides read TGTGCCAGCACCTCGATCTGGAATGCCGAGCAGTACTTC.

The chain carries TRBV19 and TRBJ2-3; 7 bases map to TRBD1. V was clipped by 6 bases and J by 4 bases; unmatched bases: 7. The CDR3 is 14 amino acids. CDR1 is LNHDA, CDR2 SQIVND, per germline (reference sequence). CDR3 coding DNA: TGTGCCAGTAGGAATTACAGGGGCCCAGATACGCAGTATTTT. It specifies CASRNYRGPDTQYF.

The chain combines TRBV2 with TRBJ1-3; D remains unclear. CDR3 size: 15 residues. Germline CDR1 reads SNHLY; CDR2 reads FYNNEI. Trimming removed 0 bases from V and 2 bases from J, with 8 bases in between. This CDR3 reads CASSEALGTGNTIYF. CDR3 bases: TGTGCCAGCAGTGAAGCGCTGGGTACTGGAAACACCATATATTTT.

The V gene is TRBV19, the J gene TRBJ1-2; 10 nucleotides agree with TRBD1. J was trimmed by 8 bases and V by 7 bases; bases with no gene match: 10. This CDR3 contains 14 residues. CDR1 and CDR2 (germline): LNHDA, SQIVND (reference sequence). DNA of the CDR3: TGTGCCAGTAATATCCCAGGGACAGGGGCCGGCTACACCTTC. Amino acids: CASNIPGTGAGYTF.

CDR3 DNA sequence: TGCAGCGTTTCTAACAGGGGGCAAGGCAATGAGCAGTTCTTC. It yields the protein CSVSNRGQGNEQFF. The J gene is TRBJ2-1, the V gene TRBV29-1; TRBD1 matches 9 bases. The V segment lost 5 bases and the J segment 6 bases; nucleotides outside the gene matches: 8. Germline-derived CDR1 and CDR2 are SQVTM and ANQGSEA. The CDR3 is 14 residues long.

The rearrangement links TRBV21-1 to TRBJ1-2; TRBD1 is the table's D call and was not checked against the DNA. TRBV21-1 is a documented pseudogene. The CDR3 is 14 amino acids. CDR3 protein: CASSKQGQGFGYTF. As DNA, the CDR3 is TGTGCCAGCAGCAAACAGGGACAGGGTTTTGGCTACACCTTC.

The gene calls are TRBV29-1 and TRBJ1-2; perhaps TRBD1 as D (5 bases). Germline V lookup: CDR1 SQVTM, CDR2 ANQGSEA. The CDR3 is 14 residues long. Trimming left V 6 bases short and J 2 bases short, with 16 bases between. CDR3 bases: TGCAGCGTCGAGACGACGGGACGGAACTATGGCTACACCTTC. It translates to CSVETTGRNYGYTF.

In this sample, this clone turned up a few times. The J gene is TRBJ1-2, the V gene TRBV29-1, with TRBD1 as a possible D gene (6 bases). The V gene's germline CDR1 is SQVTM and CDR2 ANQGSEA. Deletions cut 8 bases from V and 8 bases from J, with 15 bases between. This CDR3 is built from 11 residues. The CDR3 coding sequence is TGCAGCTCAACTACAGGGCCCGGCTACACCTTC. This translates into CSSTTGPGYTF.

The CDR3 DNA reads as TGCAGCGTTGTGGCGACCCCCCATGGCTACACCTTC. It codes for CSVVATPHGYTF. The rearrangement joins TRBV29-1 to TRBJ1-2; D uncertain. V lost 4 bases and J lost 6, with 12 bases in between. The CDR3 consists of 12 residues. Germline V gene lookup returns CDR1 SQVTM and CDR2 ANQGSEA.

The chain couples TRBV19 to TRBJ1-4; D may be TRBD1 (5 bases). Germline V CDR1 and CDR2: LNHDA, SQIVND (reference sequence). The CDR3 sequence is 14 residues long. V was trimmed by 3 bases and J by 10 bases, leaving 15 bases between them. The CDR3 region has the DNA TGTGCCAGTAGTATCTCCAGTGAGCAGGGAAAACTGTTTTTT. This translates into CASSISSEQGKLFF.

V gene TRBV7-2 combines with J gene TRBJ2-5; D is undetermined. The germline V gene has CDR1 SGHTA and CDR2 FQGNSA. The CDR3 consists of 14 residues. V lost 4 bases and J lost 2, with 11 bases in between. CDR3 loop: CASSSTATQETQYF. The CDR3 DNA reads TGTGCCAGCAGCTCCACGGCGACTCAAGAGACCCAGTACTTC.

The chain uses TRBV7-8 and TRBJ2-2; 8 positions match TRBD2. After removal of 1 base from V and 7 bases from J, the junction contained 11 bases not matched to a gene. CDR1 and CDR2 (germline): SGHVS, FQNEAQ. This CDR3 contains 17 residues. CDR3 sequence (DNA): TGTGCCAGCAGCTTAGTGGTCTCTAGCGGGTCCGGCGGGGAGCTGTTTTTT. Translating it yields CASSLVVSSGSGGELFF.

This chain uses TRBV7-2 with TRBJ2-7; no reliable D call. The CDR3 is 13 amino acids. Germline CDR1 reads SGHTA; CDR2 reads FQGNSA. V was trimmed by 2 bases and J by 5 bases, leaving 10 bases between them. CDR3 sequence: CASSLNRDDEQYF. CDR3 in DNA: TGTGCCAGCAGCTTAAATCGAGATGACGAGCAGTACTTC.

J is TRBJ1-2 and V is TRBV9; 9 bases are shared with TRBD1. V lost 3 bases to trimming and J lost 7 bases; unmatched junction nucleotides: 7. CDR1 is SGDLS and CDR2 is YYNGEE in the germline V gene. CDR3 length: 14 residues. CDR3 sequence reads: CASSARDRVLGYTF. CDR3 DNA: TGTGCCAGCAGCGCCCGGGACAGGGTTCTTGGCTACACCTTC.

The chain carries TRBV15 and TRBJ2-7; 11 bases match TRBD2. This CDR3 has 14 residues. The V and J ends lost 2 bases and 3 bases, in that order; junction bases with no gene match: 0. CDR1 LNHNV and CDR2 YYDKDF come from the germline V gene (reference sequence). The CDR3 DNA follows: TGTGCCACCAGCAGAACTAGCGGGAGCTACGAGCAGTACTTC. Protein sequence: CATSRTSGSYEQYF.

The CDR3 sequence is CASRENTEAFF. CDR3 DNA sequence: TGTGCCAGCAGAGAAAACACTGAAGCTTTCTTT. J is TRBJ1-1 and V is TRBV5-8; no clear D. The CDR3 has 11 amino acids. Trimming took off 5 bases at V and 2 bases at J, with 4 bases between the two ends. The germline V gene encodes CDR1 SGHTS and CDR2 YDEGEE.

The J gene is TRBJ2-7, the V gene TRBV20-1; D not certain. V lost 4 bases to trimming and J lost 5 bases, with 9 bases between them. Per germline, CDR1 DFQATT and CDR2 SNEGSKA (reference sequence). The CDR3 has 11 residues. The CDR3 DNA sequence: TGCAGTGCTATCTCCGTCGACGAGCAGTACTTC. The encoded protein is CSAISVDEQYF.

The V gene is TRBV28, the J gene TRBJ2-4, with 7 bases matching TRBD2. J lost 1 base, V lost 2 bases, and 2 bases had no gene match. CDR1 and CDR2 (germline): MDHEN, SYDVKM. This CDR3 comprises 15 residues. CDR3 sequence reads: CASSLGGVAKNIQYF. As DNA, the CDR3 is TGTGCCAGCAGTTTAGGGGGGGTTGCCAAAAACATTCAGTACTTC.

V and J are TRBV29-1 and TRBJ1-2; 7 positions match TRBD1. Trimming took 7 bases from V and 1 from J; bases not matched to a gene: 6. This CDR3 has 13 amino acids. CDR1 and CDR2 (germline): SQVTM, ANQGSEA. Written as DNA, the CDR3 is TGCAGCGCCCGACAGGGAATTAACTATGGCTACACCTTC. Amino acid sequence: CSARQGINYGYTF.